This TCR beta chain was sequenced in a study of blood T cell repertoires in COVID-19. The wider study: PBMCs, B-cell-depleted T cells, or T cells were the source of the cDNA or gDNA that made up the material.

Germline assignment: CDR1 MRHNA and CDR2 SNTAGT. With 9 bases clipped from V and 4 bases from J, the junction kept 7 bases outside the gene matches. The CDR3 runs 14 residues. In the original analysis: The authors estimated nucleated cell counts from reference gene primer amplification. This table comes from immunoSEQ multiplex PCR, and its TCRdb copy is limited to in-frame clones, with some not included. V and J calls and clone size are copied from that table; D and trimming were computed from the DNA. The sample records about 230,000 clones, 89% being singletons. All enrollees were about 18 to 90 years old and from under 25 US areas.

The chain links TRBV6-4 to TRBJ2-1; the match to TRBD2 covers 9 bases. Sequencing was performed on PBMCs or T cells enriched from blood (not recorded which). This sequence was found in a woman aged 30 to 39 with acute COVID-19. CDR3 nucleotide sequence: TGTGCCAGTTCCCGGACTAGCGAGTACAATGAGCAGTTCTTC. Protein product: CASSRTSEYNEQFF.